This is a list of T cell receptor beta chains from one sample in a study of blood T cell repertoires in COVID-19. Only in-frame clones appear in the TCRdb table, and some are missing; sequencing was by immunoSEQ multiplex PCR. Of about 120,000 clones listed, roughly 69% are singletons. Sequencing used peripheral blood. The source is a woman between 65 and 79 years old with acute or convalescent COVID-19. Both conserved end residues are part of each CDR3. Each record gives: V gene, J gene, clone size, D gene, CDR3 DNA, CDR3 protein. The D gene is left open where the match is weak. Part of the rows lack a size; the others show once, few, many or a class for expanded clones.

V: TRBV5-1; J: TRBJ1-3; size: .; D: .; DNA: TGCGCCAGCAGCTTGGATGCCGGGGTCGGAAACACCATATATTTT; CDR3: CASSLDAGVGNTIYF
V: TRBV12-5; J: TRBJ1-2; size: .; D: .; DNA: TGTGCTAGTGGGCAGGGTGTGTTTCCGAACTATGGCTACACCTTC; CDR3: CASGQGVFPNYGYTF
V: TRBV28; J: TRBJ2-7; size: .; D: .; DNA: TGTGCCAGCAGTCGTGCGGGACAGTCCTACGAGCAGTACTTC; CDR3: CASSRAGQSYEQYF
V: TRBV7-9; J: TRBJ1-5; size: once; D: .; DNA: TGTGCCAGCAGCTCACAGGACGGCGCCAATCAGCCCCAGCATTTT; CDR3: CASSSQDGANQPQHF
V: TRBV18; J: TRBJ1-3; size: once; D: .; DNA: TGTGCCAGCTCACCCCAGGTCCCCTCTGGAAACACCATATATTTT; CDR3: CASSPQVPSGNTIYF
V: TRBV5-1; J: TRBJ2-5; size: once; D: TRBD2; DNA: TGCGCCAGCAGCTTGACTAGCGGGGGGCGAGAGACCCAGTACTTC; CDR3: CASSLTSGGRETQYF
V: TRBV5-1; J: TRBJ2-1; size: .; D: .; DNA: TGCGCCAGCAGCTCATATAGTGGGAGGAATGAGCAGTTCTTC; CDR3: CASSSYSGRNEQFF
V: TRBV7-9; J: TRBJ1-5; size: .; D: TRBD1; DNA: TGTGCCAGCAGCCTACAGGGGGAACAGCCCCAGCATTTT; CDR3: CASSLQGEQPQHF
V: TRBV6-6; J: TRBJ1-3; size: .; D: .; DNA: TGTGCCAGCAGTTATTCCCAGGGCTCTGGAAACACCATATATTTT; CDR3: CASSYSQGSGNTIYF
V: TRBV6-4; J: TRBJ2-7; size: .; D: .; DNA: TGTGCCAGGATAGCGGCAGCCTACGAGCAGTACTTC; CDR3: CARIAAAYEQYF
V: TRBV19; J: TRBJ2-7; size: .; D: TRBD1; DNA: TGTGCCAGTAGTAGGACAGGGGACCACGAGCAGTACTTC; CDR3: CASSRTGDHEQYF
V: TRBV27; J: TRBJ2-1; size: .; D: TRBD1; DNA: TGTGCCAGCGAGACAGGGTGGTTAGATGAGCAGTTCTTC; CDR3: CASETGWLDEQFF
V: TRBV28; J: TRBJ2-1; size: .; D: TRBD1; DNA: TGTGCCAGCAGCCCCTTGTGGACAGGGGGAGTTTATGAGCAGTTCTTC; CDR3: CASSPLWTGGVYEQFF
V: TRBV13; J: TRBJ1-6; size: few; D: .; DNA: TGTGCCAGCAGCTCTCACCAAGATACCGGCTCCTATAATTCACCCCTCCACTTT; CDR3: CASSSHQDTGSYNSPLHF
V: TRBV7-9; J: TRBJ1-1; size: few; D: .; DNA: TGTGCCAGCAGCCCTCAGATCATGAACACTGAAGCTTTCTTT; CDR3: CASSPQIMNTEAFF
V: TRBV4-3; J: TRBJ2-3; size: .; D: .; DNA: TGCGCCAGCAGCCAAGATGGGGCCAGGGGCTCAGATACGCAGTATTTT; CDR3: CASSQDGARGSDTQYF
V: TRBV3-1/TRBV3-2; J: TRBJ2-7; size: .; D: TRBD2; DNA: TGTGCCAGCAGTCACATAGGTAGCGGGGGGGGCCGGGCCTACGAGCAGTACTTC; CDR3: CASSHIGSGGGRAYEQYF
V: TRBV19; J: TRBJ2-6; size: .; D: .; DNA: TGTGCCAGTAGTGCCTTGACTGGCTCTGGGGCCAACGTCCTGACTTTC; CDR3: CASSALTGSGANVLTF
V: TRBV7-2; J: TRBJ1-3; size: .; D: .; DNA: TGTGCCAGCAGCTTAGTGGCGCGGGGGCGAAACACCATATATTTT; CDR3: CASSLVARGRNTIYF
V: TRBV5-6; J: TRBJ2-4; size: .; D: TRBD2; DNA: TGTGCCAGCAGCCCCCTTGCGGGAGGCCCCAAAAACATTCAGTACTTC; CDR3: CASSPLAGGPKNIQYF
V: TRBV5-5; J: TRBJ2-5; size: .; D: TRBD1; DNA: TGTGCCAGCAGCGCAATACAGGGGCAGACCCAGTACTTC; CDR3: CASSAIQGQTQYF
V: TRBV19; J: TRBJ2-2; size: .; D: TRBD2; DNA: TGTGCCAGTACTAAGCGGGAGCTAGGGACGGGGTCCGGGGAGCTGTTTTTT; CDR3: CASTKRELGTGSGELFF
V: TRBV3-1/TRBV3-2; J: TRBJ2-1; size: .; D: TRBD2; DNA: TGTGCCAGCAGCCACCCTAGCGGGGGGGCCGGGGATGAGCAGTTCTTC; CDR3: CASSHPSGGAGDEQFF
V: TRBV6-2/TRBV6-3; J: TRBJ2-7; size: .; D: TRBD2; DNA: TGTGCCAGCAGTATAGCGGGAGGGCCTTCCGAGCAGTACTTC; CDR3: CASSIAGGPSEQYF
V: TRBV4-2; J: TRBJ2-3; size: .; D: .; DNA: TGTGCCAGCAGCCAAGAAAGTGGGCCTGGAGATACGCAGTATTTT; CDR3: CASSQESGPGDTQYF
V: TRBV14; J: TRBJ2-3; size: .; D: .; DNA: TGTGCCAGCAGCCAAGGACAGAGAGCCACAGATACGCAGTATTTT; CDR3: CASSQGQRATDTQYF
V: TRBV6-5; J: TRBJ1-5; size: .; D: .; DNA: TGTGCCAGCAGCAACAGTAATCAGCCCCAGCATTTT; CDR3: CASSNSNQPQHF
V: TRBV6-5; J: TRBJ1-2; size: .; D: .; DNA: TGTGCCAGCAGTTACTCCCCCTTCAGAGGCTACACCTTC; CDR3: CASSYSPFRGYTF
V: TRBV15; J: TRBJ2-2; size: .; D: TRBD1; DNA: TGTGCCACCAGCCGGAGGACAGGTGTGTCCGGGGAGCTGTTTTTT; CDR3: CATSRRTGVSGELFF
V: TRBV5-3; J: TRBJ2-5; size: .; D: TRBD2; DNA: TGTGCCAGAAGCTTTAGGACTAGCGGGAGAAGGAGCTTTGAGACCCAGTACTTC; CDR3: CARSFRTSGRRSFETQYF
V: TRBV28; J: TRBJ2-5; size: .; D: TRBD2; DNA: TGTGCCAGCAGTTTGGTCCGGGGAGGGTTTCAAGAGACCCAGTACTTC; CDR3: CASSLVRGGFQETQYF
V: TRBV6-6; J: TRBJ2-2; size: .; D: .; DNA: TGTGCCAGCAGTTTATCGACTGGGACCGGGGAGCTGTTTTTT; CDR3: CASSLSTGTGELFF
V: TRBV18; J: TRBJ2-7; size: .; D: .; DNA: TGTGCCAGCTCACCAGGTTATGGGGCCGCCTACGAGCAGTACTTC; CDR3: CASSPGYGAAYEQYF
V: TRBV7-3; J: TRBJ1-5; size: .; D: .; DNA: TGTGCGGGAGCGGGGGCCGCCGAAACCTATAGCAATCAGCCCCAGCATTTT; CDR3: CAGAGAAETYSNQPQHF
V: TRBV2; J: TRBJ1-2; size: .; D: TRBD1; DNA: TGTGCCAGCAGCCTCGACAGGGGGCTGAGAGGCTACACCTTC; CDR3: CASSLDRGLRGYTF
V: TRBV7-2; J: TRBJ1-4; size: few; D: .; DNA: TGTGCCAGCAGCTTACAGGGGACTAATGAAAAACTGTTTTTT; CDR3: CASSLQGTNEKLFF
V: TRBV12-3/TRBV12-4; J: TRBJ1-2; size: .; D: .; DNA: TGTGCCAGCAGTTTATTGGGGGGGTACACCTTC; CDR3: CASSLLGGYTF
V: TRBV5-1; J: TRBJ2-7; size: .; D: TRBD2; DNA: TGCGCCAGCAGCTTGACTAGCGGGAGAGGCGAGCAGTACTTC; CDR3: CASSLTSGRGEQYF
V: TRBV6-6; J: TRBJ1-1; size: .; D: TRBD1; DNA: TGTGCCAGCAGCGGACAGGGGGGTGCGTACACTGAAGCTTTCTTT; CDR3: CASSGQGGAYTEAFF
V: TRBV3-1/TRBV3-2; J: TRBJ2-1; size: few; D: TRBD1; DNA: TGTGCCAGCAGCCAAAGGGACAGGGTAAGGAATGAGCAGTTCTTC; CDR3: CASSQRDRVRNEQFF
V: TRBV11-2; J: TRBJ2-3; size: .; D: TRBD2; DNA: TGTGCCAGCATCAAGGGACTAGCGGGGGGGCGGACAGATACGCAGTATTTT; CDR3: CASIKGLAGGRTDTQYF
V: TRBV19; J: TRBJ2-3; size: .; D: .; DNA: TGTGCCAGTAGCCAAGAAGGGGCAGATACGCAGTATTTT; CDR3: CASSQEGADTQYF
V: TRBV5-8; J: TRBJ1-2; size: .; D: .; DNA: TGTGCCAGCAGCTTGGAGCTTTATGGCTACACCTTC; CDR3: CASSLELYGYTF